Presented here are 23 T cell receptor beta chains from one specimen sequenced in a study of shared clonotypes between healthy human individuals. Generated by immunoSEQ multiplex PCR, the TCRdb table keeps only in-frame clones and is missing some. Among 2.3 million or so clones listed, 80% to 95% were seen once. The sample consisted of naive CD4+ T cells from PBMCs. The subset was: CD45RA+ positively selected. These receptors all stem from a man aged 18 to 30 in good health. Some clones in this sample may be carry-over from other donors' samples.

This chain uses TRBV7-2 with TRBJ2-2, with a weak D call TRBD2 (6 bases). The CDR3 sequence is 15 residues long. V dropped 3 bases and J dropped 7 bases, with 15 bases sitting between them. Germline-derived CDR1 and CDR2 are SGHTA and FQGNSA. The CDR3 bases are TGTGCCAGCAGCTTTGCTCCTAGCGAGGTCGGGGAGCTGTTTTTT. Translated: CASSFAPSEVGELFF. Full variable domain (rest looked up from reference TRBV7-2 and TRBJ2-2): GAGVSQSPSNKVTEKGKDVELRCDPISGHTALYWYRQSLGQGLEFLIYFQGNSAPDKSGLPSDRFSAERTGGSVSTLTIQRTQQEDSAVYLCASSFAPSEVGELFFGEGSRLTVL.

Comment on this clone: Other nucleotide sequences from this sample produce the same CDR3. The rearrangement links TRBV9 to TRBJ2-1; 8 nucleotides line up with TRBD2. CDR3 size: 12 residues. Germline V lookup: CDR1 SGDLS, CDR2 YYNGEE. Unmatched junction bases numbered 5, after V lost 4 bases and J lost 11 bases. CDR3 nucleotide sequence: TGTGCCAGCAGCCCCCTAGCGGGCCAGCAGTTCTTC. This encodes CASSPLAGQQFF.

The chain uses TRBV5-1 and TRBJ2-2; TRBD2 agrees at 8 bases. This CDR3 has 15 amino acids. Unmatched junction bases numbered 2, after V lost 3 bases and J lost 1 base. In germline, CDR1 is SGHRS, CDR2 YFSETQ. CDR3 sequence (DNA): TGCGCCAGCAGCTCGACTAGCGTGAACACCGGGGAGCTGTTTTTT. Its protein is CASSSTSVNTGELFF.

This chain connects TRBV9 to TRBJ2-1, with D hard to call. The V end was cut by 0 bases, the J end by 6 bases, with 7 bases between. This CDR3 is built from 13 residues. Germline V CDR1 and CDR2: SGDLS, YYNGEE. The CDR3 protein is CASSVGTGNEQFF. The CDR3 coding sequence is TGTGCCAGCAGCGTAGGAACGGGCAATGAGCAGTTCTTC.

In the case of this clone: This specimen includes other DNA sequences encoding the same CDR3. V and J are TRBV7-8 and TRBJ2-5, with D unclear. V shed 5 bases and J shed 2 bases, with 3 bases lying between them. Germline CDR1 reads SGHVS; CDR2 reads FQNEAQ. The CDR3 is 11 amino acids. The CDR3 DNA follows: TGTGCCAGCAGCCTACAAGAGACCCAGTACTTC. This encodes CASSLQETQYF.

This chain uses TRBV28 with TRBJ2-7; 7 bases line up with TRBD1. V was pared by 3 bases and J by 5 bases, with 10 bases of the junction left unmatched. There are 15 residues in the CDR3. Germline values: CDR1 MDHEN, CDR2 SYDVKM. As DNA, the CDR3 is TGTGCCAGCAGTTTTTCCAGGGGGACAAGTCACGAGCAGTACTTC. This sequence encodes CASSFSRGTSHEQYF.

This sequence joins TRBV6-6 and TRBJ2-5; TRBD2 matches 7 bases. CDR1 is MNHNY, CDR2 SVGAGI, per germline (reference sequence). The CDR3 covers 15 residues. V shed 2 bases, J shed 0 bases, and the junction held 3 bases outside the gene matches. CDR3 DNA sequence: TGTGCCAGCAGTTACCGGCTAGCGGACCAAGAGACCCAGTACTTC. It codes for CASSYRLADQETQYF.

In this sample, this clone turned up a few times. The chain combines TRBV28 with TRBJ1-2; D ambiguous. The V gene lost 5 bases and the J gene lost 6 bases, with 16 bases spanning the gap. This CDR3 spans 14 amino acids. Germline CDR1 is MDHEN and CDR2 is SYDVKM. CDR3 loop: CASSLSINVHGYTF. In nucleotides, the CDR3 is TGTGCCAGCAGTCTGTCTATAAATGTGCATGGCTACACCTTC.

V and J are TRBV28 and TRBJ1-1; no clear D gene. The germline V and J ends were trimmed by 10 bases and 0 bases, with 9 bases remaining between them. This CDR3 is built from 12 residues. From germline, CDR1 is MDHEN and CDR2 SYDVKM. The DNA for the CDR3 is TGTGCCACCAACCGGTTGAACACTGAAGCTTTCTTT. Amino acid sequence: CATNRLNTEAFF. Complete variable domain (other parts from reference TRBV28 and TRBJ1-1): DVKVTQSSRYLVKRTGEKVFLECVQDMDHENMFWYRQDPGLGLRLIYFSYDVKMKEKGDIPEGYSVSREKKERFSLILESASTNQTSMYLCATNRLNTEAFFGQGTRLTVV.

The chain joins TRBV7-9 to TRBJ1-1; 9 nucleotides match TRBD1. The CDR3 has 15 amino acids. Trimming at V came to 5 bases and at J to 4 bases, leaving 8 bases not matched to a gene. Germline lookup yields CDR1 SEHNR and CDR2 FQNEAQ (reference sequence). The CDR3 DNA sequence: TGTGCCAGCAGCACCCGACAGGGGGTTGGCACTGAAGCTTTCTTT. Amino acids: CASSTRQGVGTEAFF.

As DNA, the CDR3 is TGTGCCACCAGCAGAAGGGTGACCGGGGAGCTGTTTTTT. Protein sequence: CATSRRVTGELFF. The chain has TRBV15 and TRBJ2-2; no reliable D call. The CDR3 length is 13 residues. CDR1 is LNHNV and CDR2 is YYDKDF in the germline V gene (reference sequence). The germline V and J ends were trimmed by 2 bases and 5 bases, with 6 bases remaining between them.

The sample holds one count of this clone. V usage is TRBV11-1 and J usage is TRBJ2-1; 10 nucleotides line up with TRBD1. V lost 5 bases to trimming and J lost 15 bases; unmatched junction nucleotides: 10. Looked up from germline, CDR1 is SGHAT and CDR2 is FQDESV (reference sequence). CDR3 length equals 13 residues. DNA of the CDR3: TGTGCCAGCAGCGGGACAGGGGATCCCCCAGCGTTCTTC. Its protein product is CASSGTGDPPAFF.

The gene calls are TRBV28 and TRBJ1-1; D possibly corresponds to TRBD1 (6 bases). Trimming cost V 6 bases and J 1 base, with 12 bases left between them. The CDR3 is 14 amino acids. CDR1 is MDHEN, CDR2 SYDVKM, per germline. DNA of the CDR3: TGTGCCAGCAGCTGGGGGCAGGGGAACACTGAAGCTTTCTTT. Protein product: CASSWGQGNTEAFF.

This clone appeared once. The V call is TRBV27, the J call TRBJ2-2; 11 bases fit TRBD2. Germline V gives CDR1 MNHEY, CDR2 SMNVEV (reference sequence). The CDR3 runs to 15 residues. The J segment lost 6 bases and the V segment lost 6 bases, leaving 6 bases of the junction unmatched. The CDR3 coding sequence is TGTGCCAGCAGCGTCATTAGCGGGAGGGCCGGGGAGCTGTTTTTT. It encodes CASSVISGRAGELFF.

The rearrangement uses TRBV2 and TRBJ1-1; unclear D gene. This CDR3 has 12 amino acids. Germline CDR1 is SNHLY and CDR2 is FYNNEI. Trimming pared 6 bases from V and 3 bases from J, leaving 8 bases between. The chain's CDR3 is CASSLMYTEAFF. Here the CDR3 DNA reads TGTGCCAGCAGCTTAATGTACACTGAAGCTTTCTTT.

A word on this clone: The same CDR3 is also encoded by other DNA sequences in this sample. The chain carries TRBV27 and TRBJ2-1; TRBD2 matches 10 bases. CDR1 is MNHEY, CDR2 SMNVEV, per germline (reference sequence). The CDR3 totals 15 residues. Losses at the gene ends were 2 bases for V and 4 bases for J; bases not matched to a gene: 2. The CDR3 DNA follows: TGTGCCAGCAGTTTAACTAGCGGGGTTTACAATGAGCAGTTCTTC. Its protein is CASSLTSGVYNEQFF.

The rearrangement joins TRBV7-2 to TRBJ1-1; 9 bases match TRBD1. The germline gives CDR1 SGHTA, CDR2 FQGNSA. Trimming removed 2 bases from V and 3 bases from J; junction bases left unmatched: 10. There are 17 residues in the CDR3. The CDR3, as DNA: TGTGCCAGCAGCTTATTCAGGACAGGGGTAAGGTACACTGAAGCTTTCTTT. Protein: CASSLFRTGVRYTEAFF.

This chain connects TRBV7-6 to TRBJ2-3; D is ambiguous. The CDR3 runs to 15 residues. Germline V gene data show CDR1 as SGHVS and CDR2 as FNYEAQ. V shed 4 bases and J shed 3 bases, with 14 bases lying between them. The CDR3 nucleotides are TGTGCCAGCAGCTCAACCTATTTGGCGACAGATACGCAGTATTTT. It specifies CASSSTYLATDTQYF.

The chain has TRBV9 and TRBJ2-1, with a weak D call TRBD1 (6 bases). Trimming cost V 3 bases and J 7 bases, with 17 bases left between them. CDR3 length equals 15 residues. In germline, CDR1 is SGDLS, CDR2 YYNGEE. Here the CDR3 reads CASSAGHQTVNEQFF. The CDR3 DNA is TGTGCCAGCAGCGCGGGACACCAAACCGTAAATGAGCAGTTCTTC. Full variable domain (outside the CDR3, taken from reference TRBV9 and TRBJ2-1): DSGVTQTPKHLITATGQRVTLRCSPRSGDLSVYWYQQSLDQGLQFLIQYYNGEERAKGNILERFSAQQFPDLHSELNLSSLELGDSALYFCASSAGHQTVNEQFFGPGTRLTVL.

The chain links TRBV6-1 to TRBJ1-3; D call uncertain. The CDR3 runs 14 residues. Trimming took 6 bases from V and 0 from J, leaving 9 bases between them. Per the germline V gene, CDR1 is MNHNS and CDR2 is SASEGT. The CDR3 here is CASRAEFSGNTIYF. The CDR3 DNA is TGTGCCAGCAGGGCAGAATTCTCTGGAAACACCATATATTTT.

To note about this clone: Other nucleotide sequences from this sample produce the same CDR3. The chain is built from TRBV7-2 and TRBJ1-5; the D is unclear. Germline V gene sequence: CDR1 SGHTA, CDR2 FQGNSA. This CDR3 is 13 amino acids long. V lost 4 bases and J lost 2, with 6 bases in between. CDR3 nucleotides: TGTGCCAGCAGCTCCCGGGGCAATCAGCCCCAGCATTTT. This gives the protein CASSSRGNQPQHF.

The chain employs TRBV5-1 and TRBJ2-3, with a possible D match to TRBD1 (6 bases). The CDR3 extends over 14 amino acids. The V end was cut by 7 bases, the J end by 2 bases, with 14 bases between. Germline-derived CDR1 and CDR2 are SGHRS and YFSETQ. CDR3 nucleotides: TGCGCCAGCGGGGACACGATCGACACAGATACGCAGTATTTT. Translation gives CASGDTIDTDTQYF.

The V gene is TRBV29-1, the J gene TRBJ2-1, with D possibly matching TRBD1 (5 bases). V lost 4 bases and J lost 0, with 13 bases in between. Germline V lookup: CDR1 SQVTM, CDR2 ANQGSEA. This CDR3 contains 15 residues. Here the CDR3 reads CSVAQARNSYNEQFF. The CDR3 DNA is TGCAGCGTTGCACAGGCCAGAAACTCCTACAATGAGCAGTTCTTC.